This T cell receptor beta chain was observed in a study of cytomegalovirus exposure and HLA in healthy donors. 13 Jbeta primers and 60 Vbeta primers were used for the PCR. In the source study's methods: Later analysis identified some 88 million unique TCR beta chains, roughly 11 million shared. Sequencing was performed with immunoSEQ multiplex PCR; in TCRdb, only in-frame clones are kept and a portion is missing. V and J calls and clone size are those listed in that table; D and trimming were worked out from the DNA. The table records 100,000 or so clones, around 79% of them present only once. Findings of the study overall: The authors judged a highly shared variant cluster likely a sequencing artifact. An apparent linkage of common viral pathogens to several of the most significant clusters emerged in a later analysis. In vitro assays verified that a few CMV-associated chains recognized CMV antigens specifically.

Worth noting for this clone: Antigen unknown.

Deletions cut 2 bases from V and 7 bases from J, with 14 bases between. Germline values: CDR1 ENHRY, CDR2 SYGVKD. The CDR3 contains 14 residues. The TCR sequence derives from a male donor in good health and CMV-seropositive. J is TRBJ1-1 and V is TRBV10-3; D is possibly TRBD1 (5 bases). Sequenced input: PBMCs. CDR3 sequence reads: CAISEPAARDEAFF. The CDR3 nucleotides read TGTGCCATCAGTGAGCCCGCCGCCAGGGATGAAGCTTTCTTT.